The clone carrying this TCR beta chain was recorded once. A single base separates this from a much larger clone, so it may be a read error. The CDR3 spans 12 residues. Germline assignment: CDR1 SQVTM and CDR2 ANQGSEA. Sample-barcoded 5' priming and a J-beta primer mix drove a second PCR of about 7 to 12 cycles. TCRdb re-called the 5' RACE reads through MiXCR, storing one row per CDR3 protein. The sample records 1.5 million to 2 million distinct CDR3 sequences, 28% being singletons. Isolated per sample were at least 7 million PBMCs. This sample was included in a study of blood T cells in healthy people across ages.

The specimen was blood. The rearrangement links TRBV29-1 to TRBJ1-1; perhaps TRBD1 as D (6 bases). The clonotype originates from a woman in her thirties in good health. The CDR3 DNA reads TGCAACGTGGACAGATTGAACACTGAAGCTTTCTTT. This encodes CNVDRLNTEAFF.